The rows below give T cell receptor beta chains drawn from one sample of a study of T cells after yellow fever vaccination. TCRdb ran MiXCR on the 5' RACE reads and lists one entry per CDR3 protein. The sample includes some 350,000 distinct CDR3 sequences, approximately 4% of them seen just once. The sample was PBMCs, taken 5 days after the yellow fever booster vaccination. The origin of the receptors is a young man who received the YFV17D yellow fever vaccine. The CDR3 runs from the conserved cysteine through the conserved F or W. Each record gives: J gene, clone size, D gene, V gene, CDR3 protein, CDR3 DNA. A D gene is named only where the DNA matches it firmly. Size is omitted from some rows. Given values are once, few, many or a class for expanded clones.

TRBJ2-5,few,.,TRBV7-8,CASSLGGGVKETQYF,TGTGCCAGCAGCTTAGGTGGGGGTGTTAAGGAGACCCAGTACTTC
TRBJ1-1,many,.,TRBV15,CATSRVPFDTEAFF,TGTGCCACCAGCAGAGTTCCCTTCGACACTGAAGCTTTCTTT
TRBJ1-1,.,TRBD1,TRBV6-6,CASSYSVGQGIMNTEAFF,TGTGCCAGCAGTTACTCGGTAGGACAGGGGATTATGAACACTGAAGCTTTCTTT
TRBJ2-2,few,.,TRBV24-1,CATSEGTRDTGELFF,TGTGCCACCAGTGAAGGAACGCGGGACACCGGGGAGCTGTTTTTT
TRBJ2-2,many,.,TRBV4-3,CASSLASSGLAGELFF,TGCGCCAGCAGCCTGGCAAGTTCGGGGCTGGCCGGGGAGCTGTTTTTT
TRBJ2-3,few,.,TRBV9,CASSVGNTDTQYF,TGTGCCAGCAGCGTCGGCAACACAGATACGCAGTATTTT
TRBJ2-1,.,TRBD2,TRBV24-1,CATSDGVAGLSYNEQFF,TGTGCCACCAGTGATGGAGTAGCGGGACTTTCCTACAATGAGCAGTTCTTC
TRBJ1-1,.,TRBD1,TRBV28,CASTPRGRNTEAFF,TGTGCCAGCACTCCCAGGGGGAGAAACACTGAAGCTTTCTTT
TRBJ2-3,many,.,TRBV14,CASSQYLGTDTQYF,TGTGCCAGCAGCCAATATCTTGGTACAGATACGCAGTATTTT
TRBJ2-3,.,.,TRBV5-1,CASSLVGKTDTQYF,TGCGCCAGCAGCTTGGTGGGGAAGACAGATACGCAGTATTTT
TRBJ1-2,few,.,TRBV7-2,CASSLGWGHLNYGYTF,TGTGCCAGCAGCTTAGGCTGGGGACACCTCAACTATGGCTACACCTTC
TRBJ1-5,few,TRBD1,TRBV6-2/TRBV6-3,CASSYSTGGRGQPQHF,TGTGCCAGCAGTTACTCGACAGGGGGCAGGGGTCAGCCCCAGCATTTT
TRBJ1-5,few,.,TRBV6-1,CASSEFRPGRQPQHF,TGTGCCAGCAGTGAATTTCGTCCGGGGAGGCAGCCCCAGCATTTT
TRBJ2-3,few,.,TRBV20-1,CSAQRTHSTDTQYF,TGCAGTGCGCAGAGGACGCACAGCACAGATACGCAGTATTTT
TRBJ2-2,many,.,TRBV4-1,CASSRDGNTGELFF,TGCGCCAGCAGCCGGGACGGAAACACCGGGGAGCTGTTTTTT
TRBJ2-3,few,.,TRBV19,CASSIRRGVSTDTQYF,TGTGCCAGTAGTATCAGGCGGGGCGTTAGCACAGATACGCAGTATTTT
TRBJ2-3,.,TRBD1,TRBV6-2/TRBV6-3,CASSGGQLTDTQYF,TGTGCCAGCAGTGGGGGACAGCTCACAGATACGCAGTATTTT
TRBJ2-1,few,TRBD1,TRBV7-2,CASSFRDRDGEQFF,TGTGCCAGCAGCTTCCGGGACAGGGATGGTGAGCAGTTCTTC
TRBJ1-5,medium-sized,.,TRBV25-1,CASSDRAWDSNQPQHF,TGTGCCAGCAGTGACCGGGCCTGGGACAGCAATCAGCCCCAGCATTTT
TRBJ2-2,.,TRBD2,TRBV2,CASSGLASNTGELFF,TGTGCCAGCAGCGGACTAGCGTCGAACACCGGGGAGCTGTTTTTT
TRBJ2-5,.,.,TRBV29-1,CSVGLNGETQYF,TGCAGCGTTGGACTAAACGGGGAGACCCAGTACTTC
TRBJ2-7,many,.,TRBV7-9,CASSLVVDEQYF,TGTGCCAGCAGCTTAGTAGTCGACGAGCAGTACTTC
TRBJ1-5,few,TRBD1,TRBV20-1,CSAKKDRGQVQPQHF,TGCAGTGCTAAAAAGGACAGGGGGCAGGTTCAGCCCCAGCATTTT
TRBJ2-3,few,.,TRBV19,CASSSTGSPTDTQYF,TGTGCCAGTAGTTCAACAGGGAGCCCCACAGATACGCAGTATTTT
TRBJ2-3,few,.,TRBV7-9,CASSLVGPKGIDTQYF,TGTGCCAGCAGCTTAGTTGGACCCAAGGGGATCGATACGCAGTATTTT
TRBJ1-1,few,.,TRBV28,CASSPPGQGNTEAFF,TGTGCCAGCAGTCCCCCCGGGCAGGGGAACACTGAAGCTTTCTTT
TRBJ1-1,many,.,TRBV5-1,CASSLGALGAQNTEAFF,TGCGCCAGCAGCTTGGGAGCCTTGGGAGCACAGAACACTGAAGCTTTCTTT
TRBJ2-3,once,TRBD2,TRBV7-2,CASSTPPFAAGGRGTDTQYF,TGTGCCAGCAGCACCCCGCCTTTTGCGGCGGGGGGGCGGGGCACAGATACGCAGTATTTT
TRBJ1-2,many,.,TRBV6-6,CASSDRTDLEGYTF,TGTGCCAGCAGTGACCGGACTGACCTGGAGGGCTACACCTTC
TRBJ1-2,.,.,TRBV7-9,CASSRLGGADNYGYTF,TGTGCCAGCAGCCGATTGGGCGGGGCTGATAACTATGGCTACACCTTC
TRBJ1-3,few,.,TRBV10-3,CAISESRGDGNTIYF,TGTGCCATCAGTGAGTCGAGGGGCGATGGAAACACCATATATTTT
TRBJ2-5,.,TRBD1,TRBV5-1,CASSARRQGQETQYF,TGCGCCAGCAGCGCGCGCAGACAGGGGCAAGAGACCCAGTACTTC
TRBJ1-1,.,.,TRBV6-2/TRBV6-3,CASSYSAGRSNTEAFF,TGTGCCAGCAGTTACTCGGCCGGACGGTCGAACACTGAAGCTTTCTTT
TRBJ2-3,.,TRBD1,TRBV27,CATVRTGGTDTQYF,TGTGCCACCGTCAGAACAGGGGGCACAGATACGCAGTATTTT
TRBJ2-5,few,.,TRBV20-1,CSARIGETQYF,TGCAGTGCTAGGATCGGGGAGACCCAGTACTTC
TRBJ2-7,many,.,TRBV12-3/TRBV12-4,CASSFFPDEQYF,TGTGCCAGCAGTTTCTTCCCTGACGAGCAGTACTTC
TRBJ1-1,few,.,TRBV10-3,CAIGPGWGDGTEAFF,TGTGCCATCGGACCGGGCTGGGGCGACGGCACTGAAGCTTTCTTT
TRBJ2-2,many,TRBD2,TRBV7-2,CASSYRLAGGTGELFF,TGTGCCAGCAGTTACCGACTAGCGGGGGGAACCGGGGAGCTGTTTTTT
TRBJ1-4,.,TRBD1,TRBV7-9,CASRPPLSGQKNEKLFF,TGTGCCAGCAGGCCCCCCTTATCGGGACAGAAAAATGAAAAACTGTTTTTT
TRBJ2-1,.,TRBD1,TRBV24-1,CATSSRDRGKQFF,TGTGCCACCAGTTCAAGAGACAGGGGGAAGCAGTTCTTC
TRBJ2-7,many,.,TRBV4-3,CASSQRLQDEQYF,TGCGCCAGCAGCCAACGACTCCAGGACGAGCAGTACTTC
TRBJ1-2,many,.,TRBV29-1,CSVEEWTADYGYTF,TGCAGCGTCGAGGAGTGGACAGCAGACTATGGCTACACCTTC
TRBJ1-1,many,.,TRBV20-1,CSAATVFMNTEAFF,TGCAGTGCCGCGACGGTTTTCATGAACACTGAAGCTTTCTTT